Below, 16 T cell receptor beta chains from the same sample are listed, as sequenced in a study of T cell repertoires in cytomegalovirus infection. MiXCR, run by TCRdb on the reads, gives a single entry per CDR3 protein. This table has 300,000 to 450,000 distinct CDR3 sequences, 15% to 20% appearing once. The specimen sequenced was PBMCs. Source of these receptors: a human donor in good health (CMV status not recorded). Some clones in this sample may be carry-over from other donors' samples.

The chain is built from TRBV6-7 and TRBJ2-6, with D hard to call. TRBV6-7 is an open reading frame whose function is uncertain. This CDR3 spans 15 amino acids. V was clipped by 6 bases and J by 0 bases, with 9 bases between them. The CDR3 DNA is TGTGCCAGCAGAACAGCACCCTCTGGGGCCAACGTCCTGACTTTC. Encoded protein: CASRTAPSGANVLTF.

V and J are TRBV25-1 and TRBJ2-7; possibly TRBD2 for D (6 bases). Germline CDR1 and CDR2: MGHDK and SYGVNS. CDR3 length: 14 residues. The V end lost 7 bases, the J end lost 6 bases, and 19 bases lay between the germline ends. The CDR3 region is CASIVTRAVGEQYF. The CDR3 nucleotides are TGTGCCAGCATCGTGACTAGGGCCGTCGGCGAGCAGTACTTC.

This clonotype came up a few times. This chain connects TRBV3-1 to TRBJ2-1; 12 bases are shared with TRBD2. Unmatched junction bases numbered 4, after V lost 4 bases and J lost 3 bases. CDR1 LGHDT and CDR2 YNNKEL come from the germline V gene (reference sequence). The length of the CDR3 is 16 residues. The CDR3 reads CASSPWTSGDYNEQFF. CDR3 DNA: TGTGCCAGCAGCCCCTGGACTAGCGGGGACTACAATGAGCAGTTCTTC.

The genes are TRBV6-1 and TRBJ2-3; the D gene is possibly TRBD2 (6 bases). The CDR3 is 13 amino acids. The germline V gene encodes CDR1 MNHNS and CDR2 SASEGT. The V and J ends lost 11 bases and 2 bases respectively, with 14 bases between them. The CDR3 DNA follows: TGTGCCGCCTCCCCGGGGGACACAGATACGCAGTATTTT. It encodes CAASPGDTDTQYF.

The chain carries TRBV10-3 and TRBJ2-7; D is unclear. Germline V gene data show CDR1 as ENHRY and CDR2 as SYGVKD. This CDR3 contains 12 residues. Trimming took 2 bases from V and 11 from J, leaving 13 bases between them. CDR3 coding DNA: TGTGCCATCAGTGAGAATCTGGTAGGAAAGTACTTC. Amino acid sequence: CAISENLVGKYF.

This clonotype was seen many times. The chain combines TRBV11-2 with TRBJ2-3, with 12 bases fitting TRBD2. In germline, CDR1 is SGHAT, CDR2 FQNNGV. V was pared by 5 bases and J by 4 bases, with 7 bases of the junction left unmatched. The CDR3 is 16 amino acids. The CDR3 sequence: CASSPRLAGVSDTQYF. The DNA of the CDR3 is TGTGCCAGCAGCCCGAGACTAGCGGGAGTATCAGATACGCAGTATTTT.

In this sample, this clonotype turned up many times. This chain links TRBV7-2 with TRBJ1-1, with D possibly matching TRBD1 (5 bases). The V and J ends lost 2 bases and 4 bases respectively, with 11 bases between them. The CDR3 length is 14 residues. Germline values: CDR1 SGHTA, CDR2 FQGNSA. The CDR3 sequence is CASSLWAGPTEAFF. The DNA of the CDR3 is TGTGCCAGCAGCTTATGGGCAGGGCCCACTGAAGCTTTCTTT. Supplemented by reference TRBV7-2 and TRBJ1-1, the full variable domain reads GAGVSQSPSNKVTEKGKDVELRCDPISGHTALYWYRQSLGQGLEFLIYFQGNSAPDKSGLPSDRFSAERTGGSVSTLTIQRTQQEDSAVYLCASSLWAGPTEAFFGQGTRLTVV.

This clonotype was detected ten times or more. CDR3 protein: CASSQEISQWSYTF. Written as DNA, the CDR3 is TGCGCCAGCAGCCAGGAGATTAGTCAGTGGAGCTACACCTTC. The chain joins TRBV4-1 to TRBJ1-2; D call uncertain. Trimming cost V 3 bases and J 9 bases, with 17 bases left between them. The V gene's germline CDR1 is MGHRA and CDR2 YSYEKL. This CDR3 is built from 14 residues.

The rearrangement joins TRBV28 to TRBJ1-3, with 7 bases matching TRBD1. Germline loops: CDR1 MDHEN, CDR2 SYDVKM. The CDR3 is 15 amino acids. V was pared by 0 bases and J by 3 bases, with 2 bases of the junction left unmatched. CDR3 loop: CASSLWQGDGNTIYF. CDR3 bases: TGTGCCAGCAGTTTATGGCAGGGGGATGGAAACACCATATATTTT. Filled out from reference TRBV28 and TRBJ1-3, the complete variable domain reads DVKVTQSSRYLVKRTGEKVFLECVQDMDHENMFWYRQDPGLGLRLIYFSYDVKMKEKGDIPEGYSVSREKKERFSLILESASTNQTSMYLCASSLWQGDGNTIYFGEGSWLTVV.

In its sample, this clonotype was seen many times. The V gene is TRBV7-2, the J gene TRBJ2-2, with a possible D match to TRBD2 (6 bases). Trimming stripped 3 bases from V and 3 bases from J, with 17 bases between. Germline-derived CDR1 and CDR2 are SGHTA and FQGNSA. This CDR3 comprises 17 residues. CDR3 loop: CASSFSGSGEDTGELFF. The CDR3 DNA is TGTGCCAGCAGCTTCTCTGGTTCGGGGGAGGACACCGGGGAGCTGTTTTTT.

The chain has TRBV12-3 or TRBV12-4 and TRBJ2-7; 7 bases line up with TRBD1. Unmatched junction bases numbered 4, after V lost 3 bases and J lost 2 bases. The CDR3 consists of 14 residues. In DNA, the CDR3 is TGTGCCAGCAGTTTTAGGGGGACAGCCTACGAGCAGTACTTC. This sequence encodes CASSFRGTAYEQYF.

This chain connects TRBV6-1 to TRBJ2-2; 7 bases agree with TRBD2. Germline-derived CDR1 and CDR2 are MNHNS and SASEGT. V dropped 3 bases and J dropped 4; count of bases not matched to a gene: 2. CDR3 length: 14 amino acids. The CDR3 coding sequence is TGTGCCAGCAGTGACCGGGGGGTCACCGGGGAGCTGTTTTTT. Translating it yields CASSDRGVTGELFF.

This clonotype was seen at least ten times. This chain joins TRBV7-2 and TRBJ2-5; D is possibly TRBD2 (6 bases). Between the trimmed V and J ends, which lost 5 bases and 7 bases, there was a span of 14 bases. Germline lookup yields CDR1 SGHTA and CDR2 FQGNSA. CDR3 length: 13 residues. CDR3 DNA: TGTGCCAGCAGCCCGGACCCGCGGGGGACCCAGTACTTC. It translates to CASSPDPRGTQYF.

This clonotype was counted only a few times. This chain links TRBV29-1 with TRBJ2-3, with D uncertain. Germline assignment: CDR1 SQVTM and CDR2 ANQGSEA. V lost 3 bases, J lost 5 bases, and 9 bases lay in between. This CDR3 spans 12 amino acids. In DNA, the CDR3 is TGCAGCGTTGAGGCAGCTCAAGATACGCAGTATTTT. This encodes CSVEAAQDTQYF.

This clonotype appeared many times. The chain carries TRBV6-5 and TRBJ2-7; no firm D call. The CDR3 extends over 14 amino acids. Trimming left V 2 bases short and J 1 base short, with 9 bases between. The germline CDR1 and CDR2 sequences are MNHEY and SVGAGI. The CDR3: CASSYDRHSYEQYF. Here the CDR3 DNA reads TGTGCCAGCAGTTACGATCGACATTCCTACGAGCAGTACTTC.

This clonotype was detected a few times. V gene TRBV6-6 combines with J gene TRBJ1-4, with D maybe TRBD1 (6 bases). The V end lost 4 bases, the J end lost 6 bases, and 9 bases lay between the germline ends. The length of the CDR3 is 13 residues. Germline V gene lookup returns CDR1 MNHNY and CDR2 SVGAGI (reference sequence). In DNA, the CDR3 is TGTGCCAGCAGTTTCTACAGGGATGAAAAACTGTTTTTT. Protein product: CASSFYRDEKLFF.